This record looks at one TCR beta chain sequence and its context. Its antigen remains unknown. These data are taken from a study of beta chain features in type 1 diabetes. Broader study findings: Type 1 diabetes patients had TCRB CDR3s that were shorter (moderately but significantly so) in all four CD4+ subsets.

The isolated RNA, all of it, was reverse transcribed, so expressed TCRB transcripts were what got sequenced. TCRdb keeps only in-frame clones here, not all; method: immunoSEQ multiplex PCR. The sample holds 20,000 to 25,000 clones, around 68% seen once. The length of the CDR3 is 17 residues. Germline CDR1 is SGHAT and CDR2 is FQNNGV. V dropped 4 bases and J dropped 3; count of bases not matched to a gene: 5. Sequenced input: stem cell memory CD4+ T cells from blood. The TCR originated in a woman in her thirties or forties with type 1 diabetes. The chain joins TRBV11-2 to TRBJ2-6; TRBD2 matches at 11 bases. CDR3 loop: CASSSLAGGRGANVLTF. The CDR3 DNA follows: TGTGCCAGCAGCTCGTTAGCGGGGGGGCGTGGGGCCAACGTCCTGACTTTC.